This T cell receptor beta chain came from a study of cytomegalovirus exposure and HLA in healthy donors. Germline V gene data show CDR1 as SGHNT and CDR2 as YENEEA. V was trimmed by 5 bases and J by 0 bases, leaving 10 bases between them. The CDR3 consists of 14 residues. Study-wide findings and caveats: Reports indicate that TCR beta sequences accurately predicted the HLA-A and HLA-B alleles of most subjects.

A word on this clone: The target antigen is unknown.

Those who donated were healthy bone marrow donors. 13 Jbeta primers and 60 Vbeta primers were used for the PCR. Some clones are missing from TCRdb's copy, which holds only in-frame ones; the method was immunoSEQ multiplex PCR. In the table there are 100,000 or so clones, roughly three quarters of which are singletons. Sequences were obtained from PBMCs. This chain connects TRBV11-3 to TRBJ1-1; TRBD1 might be the D (6 bases). This receptor was taken from a male donor in good health and CMV-seronegative. The CDR3 coding sequence is TGTGCCAGCAGCCTGGGACACTTGAACACTGAAGCTTTCTTT. Translating gives CASSLGHLNTEAFF.